This T cell receptor (beta chain) is drawn from a study of response to subunit inactivated influenza vaccine. The CDR3 totals 15 residues. V was clipped by 2 bases and J by 7 bases, with 14 bases between them. TCRdb reprocessed the RT-PCR reads via MiXCR and lists one record per CDR3 protein. The sample includes hundreds of thousands of distinct CDR3 sequences, 15% to 20% of them seen just once. This clonotype was picked up a small number of times. V is TRBV12-3 or TRBV12-4 and J is TRBJ2-2; tentatively, D is TRBD1 (6 bases). Sample: PBMCs from blood, taken roughly 5 days after vaccination. The clonotype originates from a man aged 50 to 59 who received an inactivated influenza vaccine. Here the CDR3 reads CASSLSWGQGGELFF. The CDR3 bases are TGTGCCAGCAGTTTAAGCTGGGGGCAAGGCGGGGAGCTGTTTTTT.